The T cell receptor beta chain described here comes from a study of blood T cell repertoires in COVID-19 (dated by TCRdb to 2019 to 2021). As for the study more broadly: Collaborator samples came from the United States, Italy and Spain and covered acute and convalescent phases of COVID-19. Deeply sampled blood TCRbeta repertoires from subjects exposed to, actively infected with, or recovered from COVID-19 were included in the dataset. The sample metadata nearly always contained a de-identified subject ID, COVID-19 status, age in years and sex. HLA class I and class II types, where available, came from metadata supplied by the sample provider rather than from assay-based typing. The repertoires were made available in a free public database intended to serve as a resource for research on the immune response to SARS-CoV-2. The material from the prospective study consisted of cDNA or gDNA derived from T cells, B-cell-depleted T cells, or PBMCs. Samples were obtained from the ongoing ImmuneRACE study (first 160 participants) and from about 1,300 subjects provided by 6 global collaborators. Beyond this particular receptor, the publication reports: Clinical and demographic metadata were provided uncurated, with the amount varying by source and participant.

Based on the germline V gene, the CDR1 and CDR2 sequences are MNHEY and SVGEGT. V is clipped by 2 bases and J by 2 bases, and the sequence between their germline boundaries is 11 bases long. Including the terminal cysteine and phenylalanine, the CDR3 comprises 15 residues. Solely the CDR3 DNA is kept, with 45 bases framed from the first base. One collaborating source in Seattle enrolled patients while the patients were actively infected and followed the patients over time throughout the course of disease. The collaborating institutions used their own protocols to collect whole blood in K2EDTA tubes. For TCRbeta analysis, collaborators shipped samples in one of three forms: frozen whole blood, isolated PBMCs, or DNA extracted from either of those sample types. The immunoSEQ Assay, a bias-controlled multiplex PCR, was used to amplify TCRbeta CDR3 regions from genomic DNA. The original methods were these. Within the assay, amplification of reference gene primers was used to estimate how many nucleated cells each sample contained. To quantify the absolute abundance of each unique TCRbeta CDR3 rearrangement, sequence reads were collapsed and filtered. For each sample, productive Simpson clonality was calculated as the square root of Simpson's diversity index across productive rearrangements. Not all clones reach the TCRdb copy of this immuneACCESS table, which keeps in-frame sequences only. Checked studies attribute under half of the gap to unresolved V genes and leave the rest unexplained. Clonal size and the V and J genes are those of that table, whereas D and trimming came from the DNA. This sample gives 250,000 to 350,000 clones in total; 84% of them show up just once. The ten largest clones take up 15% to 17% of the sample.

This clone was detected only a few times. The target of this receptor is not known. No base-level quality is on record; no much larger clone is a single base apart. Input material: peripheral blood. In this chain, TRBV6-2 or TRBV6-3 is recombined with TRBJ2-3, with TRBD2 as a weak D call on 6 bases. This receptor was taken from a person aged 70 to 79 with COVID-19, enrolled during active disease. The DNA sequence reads TGTGCCAGCAGTTACGCGGGACGTATCACAGATACGCAGTATTTT. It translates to CASSYAGRITDTQYF.